This is a list of T cell receptor beta chains from one sample in a study of T cells in Graves' hyperthyroidism and ophthalmopathy. MiXCR was run by TCRdb on the multiplex PCR reads, yielding one entry per CDR3 protein. The data hold about 320,000 distinct CDR3 sequences, with roughly 15% observed a single time. Sequencing was performed on blood. The receptors were sampled from a man aged 30-40 years with Graves' hyperthyroidism. CDR3s include the opening cysteine and the closing phenylalanine or tryptophan. The D gene is left open where the match is weak. Size tells how often a clone was seen (once, few, many) or the class of an expanded clone, and some rows leave it out.

D,J,size,V,CDR3,DNA
.,TRBJ2-7,.,TRBV6-1,CASSGRSTTYEQYF,TGTGCCAGCAGTGGCAGGAGTACGACCTACGAGCAGTACTTC
.,TRBJ1-4,many,TRBV10-3,CAISEFGEKLFF,TGTGCCATCAGTGAGTTTGGGGAAAAACTGTTTTTT
.,TRBJ2-5,many,TRBV12-3/TRBV12-4,CASSLAWGETQYF,TGTGCCAGCAGTTTAGCATGGGGGGAGACCCAGTACTTC
TRBD2,TRBJ2-5,.,TRBV2,CASSEWGLAGEETQYF,TGTGCCAGCAGTGAATGGGGACTAGCGGGAGAAGAGACCCAGTACTTC
TRBD2,TRBJ2-7,few,TRBV20-1,CSAVPSGRLTYEQYF,TGCAGTGCTGTTCCTAGCGGGAGATTGACGTACGAGCAGTACTTC
.,TRBJ1-2,few,TRBV5-1,CASSLIGGQGGYTF,TGCGCCAGCAGCTTGATCGGTGGCCAGGGGGGCTACACCTTC
.,TRBJ2-3,many,TRBV5-1,CASSLGGTAGTDTQYF,TGCGCCAGCAGCTTGGGAGGGACGGCAGGCACAGATACGCAGTATTTT
.,TRBJ2-2,many,TRBV18,CASSEQGNTGELFF,TGTGCCAGCTCAGAACAGGGGAACACCGGGGAGCTGTTTTTT
TRBD1,TRBJ1-2,few,TRBV28,CASSLADRAYGYTF,TGTGCCAGCAGTTTAGCCGACAGGGCCTATGGCTACACCTTC
TRBD2,TRBJ2-7,.,TRBV2,CASSPLGGRAFYEQYF,TGTGCCAGCAGCCCCCTAGGCGGGAGGGCCTTCTACGAGCAGTACTTC
.,TRBJ1-4,many,TRBV30,CAVSRGSKEKLFF,TGTGCCGTGAGCCGGGGCAGTAAAGAAAAACTGTTTTTT
TRBD2,TRBJ2-7,many,TRBV3-1,CASSQSWTSVEQYF,TGTGCCAGCAGCCAATCTTGGACTAGCGTCGAGCAGTACTTC
.,TRBJ2-3,many,TRBV18,CASSPGEAADTQYF,TGTGCCAGCTCACCGGGGGAGGCAGCAGATACGCAGTATTTT
.,TRBJ1-1,many,TRBV5-1,CASRETGGTFEAFF,TGCGCCAGCAGGGAAACCGGGGGTACCTTTGAAGCTTTCTTT
TRBD1,TRBJ1-3,.,TRBV29-1,CSVAWGQIGNTIYF,TGCAGCGTTGCCTGGGGACAGATAGGAAACACCATATATTTT
.,TRBJ2-3,many,TRBV18,CASSPRASTDTQYF,TGTGCCAGCTCACCAAGAGCGAGCACAGATACGCAGTATTTT
.,TRBJ2-2,.,TRBV11-2,CASSLRELGLVGELFF,TGTGCCAGCAGCTTAAGGGAACTAGGGTTGGTCGGGGAGCTGTTTTTT
TRBD1,TRBJ2-4,.,TRBV24-1,CATGEATGQGLRGQYF,TGTGCCACCGGTGAAGCAACGGGACAGGGCCTTAGAGGACAGTACTTC
.,TRBJ1-3,.,TRBV18,CASSPSADGNTIYF,TGTGCCAGCTCACCATCGGCGGATGGAAACACCATATATTTT
.,TRBJ2-2,many,TRBV5-1,CASSAAPPGWGRYTGELFF,TGCGCCAGCAGCGCGGCCCCTCCGGGCTGGGGGCGATACACCGGGGAGCTGTTTTTT
.,TRBJ1-1,.,TRBV19,CASSIGQENTEAFF,TGTGCCAGTAGTATAGGACAGGAGAACACTGAAGCTTTCTTT
TRBD1,TRBJ1-5,.,TRBV7-8,CASSRDRGAGQPQHF,TGTGCCAGCAGCAGGGACAGGGGAGCGGGTCAGCCCCAGCATTTT
.,TRBJ2-1,many,TRBV3-1,CASSRNPNGARNEQFF,TGTGCCAGCAGCCGAAACCCCAACGGGGCCCGGAATGAGCAGTTCTTC
TRBD2,TRBJ2-1,many,TRBV20-1,CSARDWELAGANEQFF,TGCAGTGCTAGAGATTGGGAACTAGCGGGAGCCAATGAGCAGTTCTTC
TRBD2,TRBJ2-1,many,TRBV5-1,CASSLARGVYNEQFF,TGCGCCAGCAGCTTAGCGCGGGGGGTATACAATGAGCAGTTCTTC
.,TRBJ1-6,.,TRBV7-3,CASSLTRGYNSPLHF,TGTGCCAGCAGCTTAACGAGGGGATATAATTCACCCCTCCACTTT
.,TRBJ2-1,.,TRBV4-1,CASRRGPFEQFF,TGCGCCAGCAGAAGGGGCCCGTTTGAGCAGTTCTTC
.,TRBJ2-3,many,TRBV6-1,CASGPRQGNTDTQYF,TGTGCCAGCGGCCCTCGGCAGGGGAATACAGATACGCAGTATTTT
.,TRBJ1-6,few,TRBV6-5,CASSYRGADSPLHF,TGTGCCAGCAGTTACCGGGGGGCGGATTCACCCCTCCACTTT
.,TRBJ2-7,many,TRBV10-3,CAISEGDEQYF,TGTGCCATCAGTGAGGGGGACGAGCAGTACTTC
.,TRBJ2-1,many,TRBV3-1,CASSQGHAYNEQFF,TGTGCCAGCAGCCAAGGTCATGCGTACAATGAGCAGTTCTTC
TRBD2,TRBJ2-1,once,TRBV4-1,CASSREREGDEQFF,TGCGCCAGCAGCCGGGAGCGGGAGGGGGATGAGCAGTTCTTC
.,TRBJ1-5,few,TRBV6-1,CASTQRWQVNQPQHF,TGTGCCAGCACCCAAAGGTGGCAAGTCAATCAGCCCCAGCATTTT
TRBD2,TRBJ2-4,.,TRBV20-1,CSANPPGLANIQYF,TGCAGTGCCAATCCACCGGGACTAGCGAACATTCAGTACTTC
.,TRBJ2-5,few,TRBV4-1,CASSHPGGGTETQYF,TGCGCCAGCAGCCACCCTGGTGGAGGGACGGAGACCCAGTACTTC
.,TRBJ1-1,many,TRBV5-8,CASSLNWWAGITEAFF,TGTGCCAGCAGCTTGAATTGGTGGGCGGGGATCACTGAAGCTTTCTTT
.,TRBJ2-1,many,TRBV2,CASSARRGDNEQFF,TGTGCCAGCAGTGCTCGCAGGGGGGACAATGAGCAGTTCTTC
.,TRBJ2-1,.,TRBV15,CATSRESRNEQFF,TGTGCCACCAGCCGGGAGAGCCGCAATGAGCAGTTCTTC
TRBD1,TRBJ1-1,many,TRBV12-3/TRBV12-4,CASSWTGMNTEAFF,TGTGCCAGCAGTTGGACAGGAATGAACACTGAAGCTTTCTTT
TRBD1,TRBJ2-4,many,TRBV20-1,CSAGGQGANIQYF,TGCAGTGCTGGGGGACAGGGGGCGAACATTCAGTACTTC
.,TRBJ2-1,many,TRBV4-1,CASSQVWGTPGVNEQFF,TGCGCCAGCAGCCAAGTGTGGGGGACCCCAGGGGTCAATGAGCAGTTCTTC